The text below deals with one TCR beta chain. Its target antigen remains unknown. No clone much larger than this one lies a single base away; base qualities are absent. This entry is derived from a study of T cell changes during pregnancy in multiple sclerosis (dated by TCRdb to between 2018 and 2020). A note on the overall study: The study examined how the T cell repertoire changed over the course of pregnancy in women with multiple sclerosis.

V is cut by 2 bases and J by 12 bases, and the space between the germline ends is 19 bases. The germline V gene supplies CDR1 ENHRY and CDR2 SYGVKD. Taken from cysteine to phenylalanine, the CDR3 has 14 residues. Just the 42-base CDR3 DNA is kept, in frame starting at base 1. Libraries came from the immunoSEQ multiplex PCR assay. The source is immuneACCESS, and TCRdb retained only in-frame sequences with V and J called. Part of the clones is not carried over; for the studies checked, unresolved V genes explain less than half of this, and the remainder is unexplained. The sample table contains 35,000 to 45,000 clones; only one count was recorded for roughly 89% of them. The ten largest clones take up approximately 0.61% of the sample.

The source was CD4+ T cells from peripheral blood mononuclear cells, collected before pregnancy. The chain is assembled from TRBV10-3 and TRBJ1-1; the D segment could be TRBD1, given 5 matching bases. The receptor was derived from a female donor with multiple sclerosis, enrolled in a pregnancy study. The CDR3 region: CAISEVQAQVKSFF. The bases are TGTGCCATCAGTGAGGTACAGGCCCAAGTAAAGTCTTTCTTT.